This note documents a single TCR beta chain sequence. This entry is derived from a study of human T cells and chemical hapten exposure. TCRdb re-analysed the 5' RACE reads in MiXCR, keeping a single row per CDR3 protein. This sample has tens of thousands of distinct CDR3 sequences, with more than 15% found just once. V was shortened by 6 bases and J by 7 bases, with 12 bases between the two germline ends. The length of the CDR3 is 13 residues. Total RNA extraction was carried out from unfractionated whole blood. This sequence originates from a female donor in good health. The gene calls are TRBV12-3 or TRBV12-4 and TRBJ1-4, with TRBD1 as a possible D gene (5 bases). The CDR3, as DNA: TGTGCCAGCAGCGGGGCAGAGGGTGAAAAACTGTTTTTT. Encoded protein: CASSGAEGEKLFF.